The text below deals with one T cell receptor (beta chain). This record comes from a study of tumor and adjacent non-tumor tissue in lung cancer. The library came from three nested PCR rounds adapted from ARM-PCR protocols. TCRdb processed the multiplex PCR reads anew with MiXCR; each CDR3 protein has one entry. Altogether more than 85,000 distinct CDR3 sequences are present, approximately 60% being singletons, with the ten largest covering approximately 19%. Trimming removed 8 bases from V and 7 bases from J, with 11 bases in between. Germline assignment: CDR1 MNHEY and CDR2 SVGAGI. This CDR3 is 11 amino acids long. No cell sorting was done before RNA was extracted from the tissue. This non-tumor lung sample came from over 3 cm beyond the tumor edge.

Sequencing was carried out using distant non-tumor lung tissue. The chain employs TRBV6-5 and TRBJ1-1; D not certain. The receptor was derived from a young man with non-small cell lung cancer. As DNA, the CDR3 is TGTGCCAGCTTTCGGGCTCATGAAGCTTTCTTT. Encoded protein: CASFRAHEAFF.